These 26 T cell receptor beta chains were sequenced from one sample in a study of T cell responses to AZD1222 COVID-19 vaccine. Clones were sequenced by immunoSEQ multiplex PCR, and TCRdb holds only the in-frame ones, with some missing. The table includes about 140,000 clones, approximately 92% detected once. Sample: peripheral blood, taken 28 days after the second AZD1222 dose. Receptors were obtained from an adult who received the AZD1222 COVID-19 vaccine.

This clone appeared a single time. DNA of the CDR3: TGTGCCAGCAGCTTAGACGGCCAACAGAACACTGAAGCTTTCTTT. Translating it yields CASSLDGQQNTEAFF. The chain recombines TRBV11-3 with TRBJ1-1, with D hard to call. The CDR3 totals 15 residues. Germline V gene lookup returns CDR1 SGHNT and CDR2 YENEEA. V lost 0 bases to trimming and J lost 1 base, with 9 bases between them.

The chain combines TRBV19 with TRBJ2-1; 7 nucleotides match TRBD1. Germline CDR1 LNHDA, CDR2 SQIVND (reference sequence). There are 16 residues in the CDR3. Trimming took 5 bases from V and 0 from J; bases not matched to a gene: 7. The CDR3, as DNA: TGTGCCAGTAGTCTCCACGACAGGGCCTCCTACAATGAGCAGTTCTTC. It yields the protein CASSLHDRASYNEQFF.

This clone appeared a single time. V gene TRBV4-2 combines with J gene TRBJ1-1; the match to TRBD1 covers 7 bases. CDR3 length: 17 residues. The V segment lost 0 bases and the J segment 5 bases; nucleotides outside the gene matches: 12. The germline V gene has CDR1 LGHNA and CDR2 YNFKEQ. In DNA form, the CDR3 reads TGTGCCAGCAGCCAAGACTGGCCCTCAGGGGGTCAAACTGAAGCTTTCTTT. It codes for CASSQDWPSGGQTEAFF.

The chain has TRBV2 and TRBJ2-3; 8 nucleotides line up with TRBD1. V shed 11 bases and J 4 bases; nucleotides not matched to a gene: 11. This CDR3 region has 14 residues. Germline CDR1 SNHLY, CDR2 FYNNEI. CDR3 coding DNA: TGTGCCTACACGACAGGGGATGAGGCAGATACGCAGTATTTT. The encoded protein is CAYTTGDEADTQYF.

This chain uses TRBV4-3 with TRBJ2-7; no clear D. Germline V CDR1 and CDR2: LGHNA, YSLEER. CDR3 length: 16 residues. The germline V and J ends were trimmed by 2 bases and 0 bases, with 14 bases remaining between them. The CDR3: CASSQRAGDNSYEQYF. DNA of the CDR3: TGCGCCAGCAGCCAAAGGGCAGGAGACAACTCCTACGAGCAGTACTTC.

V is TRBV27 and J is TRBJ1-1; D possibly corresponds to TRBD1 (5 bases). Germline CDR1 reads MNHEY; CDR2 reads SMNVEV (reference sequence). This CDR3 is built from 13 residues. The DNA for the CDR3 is TGTGCGACTACGGACACCTTGAACACTGAAGCTTTCTTT. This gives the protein CATTDTLNTEAFF.

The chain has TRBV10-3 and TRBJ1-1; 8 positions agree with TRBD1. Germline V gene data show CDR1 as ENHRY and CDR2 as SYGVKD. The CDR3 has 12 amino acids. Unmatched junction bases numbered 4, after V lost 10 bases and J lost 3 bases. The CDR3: CATGTGDTEAFF. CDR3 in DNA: TGTGCCACAGGGACAGGCGACACTGAAGCTTTCTTT.

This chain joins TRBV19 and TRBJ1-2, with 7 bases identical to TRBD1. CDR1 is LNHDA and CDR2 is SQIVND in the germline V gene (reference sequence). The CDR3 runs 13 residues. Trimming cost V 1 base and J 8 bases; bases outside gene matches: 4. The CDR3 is CASSIGTGSGYTF. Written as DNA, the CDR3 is TGTGCCAGTAGTATAGGGACAGGCTCCGGCTACACCTTC.

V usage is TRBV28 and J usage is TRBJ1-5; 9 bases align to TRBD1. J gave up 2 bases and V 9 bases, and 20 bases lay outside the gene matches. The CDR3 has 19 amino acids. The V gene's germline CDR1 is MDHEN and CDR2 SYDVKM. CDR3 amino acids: CASGDPRDRVPEGNQPQHF. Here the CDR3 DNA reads TGTGCCAGTGGAGATCCCCGGGACAGGGTCCCCGAGGGCAATCAGCCCCAGCATTTT.

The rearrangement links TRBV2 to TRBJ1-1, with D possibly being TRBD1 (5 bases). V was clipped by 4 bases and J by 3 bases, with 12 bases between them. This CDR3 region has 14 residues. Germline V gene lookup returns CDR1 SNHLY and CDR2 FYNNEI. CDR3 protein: CASSVAGVDTEAFF. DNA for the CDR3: TGTGCCAGCAGTGTGGCGGGGGTGGACACTGAAGCTTTCTTT. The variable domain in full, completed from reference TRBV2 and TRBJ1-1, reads EPEVTQTPSHQVTQMGQEVILRCVPISNHLYFYWYRQILGQKVEFLVSFYNNEISEKSEIFDDQFSVERPDGSNFTLKIRSTKLEDSAMYFCASSVAGVDTEAFFGQGTRLTVV.

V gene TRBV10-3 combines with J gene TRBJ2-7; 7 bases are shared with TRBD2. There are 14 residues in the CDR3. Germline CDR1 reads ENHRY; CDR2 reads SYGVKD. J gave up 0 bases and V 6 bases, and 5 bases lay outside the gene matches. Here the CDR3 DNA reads TGTGCCATCAGACAGCGGGAAAGCTCCTACGAGCAGTACTTC. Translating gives CAIRQRESSYEQYF.

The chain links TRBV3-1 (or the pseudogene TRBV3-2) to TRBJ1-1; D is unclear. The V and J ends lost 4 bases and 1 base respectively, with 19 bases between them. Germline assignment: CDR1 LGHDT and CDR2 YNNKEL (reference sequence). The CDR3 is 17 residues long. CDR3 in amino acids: CASSLGALSISNTEAFF. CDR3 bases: TGTGCCAGCAGCCTCGGAGCCCTCAGTATTTCGAACACTGAAGCTTTCTTT.

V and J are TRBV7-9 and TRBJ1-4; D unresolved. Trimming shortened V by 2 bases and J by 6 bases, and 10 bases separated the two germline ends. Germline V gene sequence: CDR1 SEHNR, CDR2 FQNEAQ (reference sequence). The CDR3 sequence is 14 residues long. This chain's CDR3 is CASSLPPRDEKLFF. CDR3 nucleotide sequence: TGTGCCAGCAGCTTACCTCCTCGGGATGAAAAACTGTTTTTT.

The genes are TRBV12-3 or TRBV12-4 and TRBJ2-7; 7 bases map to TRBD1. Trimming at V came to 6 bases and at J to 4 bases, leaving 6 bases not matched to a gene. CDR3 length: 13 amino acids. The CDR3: CASRNTGEYEQYF. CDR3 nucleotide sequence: TGTGCCAGCAGAAACACAGGGGAATACGAGCAGTACTTC.

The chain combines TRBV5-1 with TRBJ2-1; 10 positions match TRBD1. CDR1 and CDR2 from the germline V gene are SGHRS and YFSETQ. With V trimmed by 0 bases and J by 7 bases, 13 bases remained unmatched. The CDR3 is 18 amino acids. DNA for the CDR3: TGCGCCAGCAGCTTGGTTAGACCGGGACAGGGGTTTAAGAATGAGCAGTTCTTC. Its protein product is CASSLVRPGQGFKNEQFF.

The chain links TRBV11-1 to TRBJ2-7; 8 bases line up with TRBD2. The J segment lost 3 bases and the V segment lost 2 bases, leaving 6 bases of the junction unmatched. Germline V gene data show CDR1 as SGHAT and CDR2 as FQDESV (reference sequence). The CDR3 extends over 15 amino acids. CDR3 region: CASSLLGTSSYEQYF. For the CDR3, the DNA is TGTGCCAGCAGCTTACTAGGGACTAGTAGCTACGAGCAGTACTTC.

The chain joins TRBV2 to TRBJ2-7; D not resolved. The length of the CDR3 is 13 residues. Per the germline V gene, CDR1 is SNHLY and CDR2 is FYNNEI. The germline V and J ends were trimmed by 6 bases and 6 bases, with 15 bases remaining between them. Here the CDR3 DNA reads TGTGCCAGCAGACCAACCCCGGGTGGCGAGCAGTACTTC. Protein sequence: CASRPTPGGEQYF.

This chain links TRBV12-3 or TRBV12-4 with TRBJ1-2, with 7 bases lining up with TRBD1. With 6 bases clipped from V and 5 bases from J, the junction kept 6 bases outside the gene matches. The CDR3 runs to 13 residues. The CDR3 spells CASSRTGGYGYTF. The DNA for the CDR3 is TGTGCCAGCAGCCGGACAGGCGGTTATGGCTACACCTTC.

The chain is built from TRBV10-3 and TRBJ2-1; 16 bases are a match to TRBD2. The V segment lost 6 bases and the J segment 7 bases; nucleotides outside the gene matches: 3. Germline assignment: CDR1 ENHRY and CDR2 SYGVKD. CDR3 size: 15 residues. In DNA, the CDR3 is TGTGCCATCAGCGGGACTAGCGGGAGGGGGAATGAGCAGTTCTTC. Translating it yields CAISGTSGRGNEQFF.

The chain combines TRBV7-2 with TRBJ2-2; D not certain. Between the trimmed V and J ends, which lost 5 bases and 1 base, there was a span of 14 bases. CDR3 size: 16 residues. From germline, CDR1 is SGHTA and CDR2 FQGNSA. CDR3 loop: CASSPYPTRNTGELFF. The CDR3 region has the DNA TGTGCCAGCAGCCCCTATCCGACCCGGAACACCGGGGAGCTGTTTTTT.

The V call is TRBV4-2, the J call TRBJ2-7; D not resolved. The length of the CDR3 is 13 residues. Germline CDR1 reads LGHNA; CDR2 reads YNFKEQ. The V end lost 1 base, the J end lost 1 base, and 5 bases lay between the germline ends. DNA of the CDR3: TGTGCCAGCAGCCAAGTGGGATCCTACGAGCAGTACTTC. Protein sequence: CASSQVGSYEQYF.

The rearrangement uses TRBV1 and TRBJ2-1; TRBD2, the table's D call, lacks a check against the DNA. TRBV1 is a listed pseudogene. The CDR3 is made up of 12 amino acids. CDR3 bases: TGCACCAGCAGCCAGAGGAGTGATGAGCAGTTCTTC. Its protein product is CTSSQRSDEQFF.

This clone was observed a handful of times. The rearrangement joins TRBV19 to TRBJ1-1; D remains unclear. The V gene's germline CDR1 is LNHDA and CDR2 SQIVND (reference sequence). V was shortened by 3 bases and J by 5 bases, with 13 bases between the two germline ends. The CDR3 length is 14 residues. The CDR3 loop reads CASSMGGRGTEAFF. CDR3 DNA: TGTGCCAGTAGTATGGGCGGCCGGGGAACTGAAGCTTTCTTT.

The CDR3 DNA sequence: TGTGCCAGCAGTCGGGAGTCTGGGGCCAACGTCCTGACTTTC. This encodes CASSRESGANVLTF. The V and J genes are TRBV11-2 and TRBJ2-6; D perhaps matches TRBD2 (6 bases). From germline, CDR1 is SGHAT and CDR2 FQNNGV. Deletions cut 6 bases from V and 1 base from J, with 7 bases between. The CDR3 is 14 amino acids.

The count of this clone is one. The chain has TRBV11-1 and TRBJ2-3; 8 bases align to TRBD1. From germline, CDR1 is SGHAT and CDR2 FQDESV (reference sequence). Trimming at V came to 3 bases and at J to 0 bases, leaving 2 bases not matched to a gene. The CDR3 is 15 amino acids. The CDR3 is CASSLRDRSTDTQYF. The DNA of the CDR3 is TGTGCCAGCAGCTTGAGGGACAGGAGCACAGATACGCAGTATTTT.

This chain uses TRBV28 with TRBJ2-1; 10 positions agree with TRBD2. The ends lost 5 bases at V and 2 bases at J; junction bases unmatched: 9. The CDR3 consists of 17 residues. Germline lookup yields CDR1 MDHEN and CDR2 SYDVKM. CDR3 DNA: TGTGCCAGCAGTGTGGGACTAGCGAAGAGAGCCTACAATGAGCAGTTCTTC. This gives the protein CASSVGLAKRAYNEQFF.